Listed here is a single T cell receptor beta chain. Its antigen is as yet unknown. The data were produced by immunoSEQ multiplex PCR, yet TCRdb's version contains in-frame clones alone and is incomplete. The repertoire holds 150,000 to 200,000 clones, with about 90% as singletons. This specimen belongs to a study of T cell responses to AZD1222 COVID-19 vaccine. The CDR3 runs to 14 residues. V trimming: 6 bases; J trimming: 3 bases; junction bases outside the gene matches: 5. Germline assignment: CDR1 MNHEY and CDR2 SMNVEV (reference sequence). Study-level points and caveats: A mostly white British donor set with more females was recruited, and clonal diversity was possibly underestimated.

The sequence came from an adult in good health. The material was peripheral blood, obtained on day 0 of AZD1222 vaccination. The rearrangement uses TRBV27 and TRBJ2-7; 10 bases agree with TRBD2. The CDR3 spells CASRRGLAVYEQYF. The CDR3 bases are TGTGCCAGCAGACGAGGACTAGCGGTCTACGAGCAGTACTTC.